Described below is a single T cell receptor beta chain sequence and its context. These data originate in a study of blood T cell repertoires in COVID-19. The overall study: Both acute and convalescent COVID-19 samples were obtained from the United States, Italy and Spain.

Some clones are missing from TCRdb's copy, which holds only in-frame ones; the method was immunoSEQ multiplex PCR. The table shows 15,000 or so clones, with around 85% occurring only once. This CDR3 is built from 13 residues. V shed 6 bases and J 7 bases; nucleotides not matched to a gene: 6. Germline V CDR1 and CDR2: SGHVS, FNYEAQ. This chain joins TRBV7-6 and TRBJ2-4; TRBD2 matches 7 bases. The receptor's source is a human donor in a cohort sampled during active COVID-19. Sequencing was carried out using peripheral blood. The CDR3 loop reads CASSSTGGNIQYF. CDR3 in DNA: TGTGCCAGCAGTTCAACGGGGGGTAACATTCAGTACTTC.